Each of the 25 T cell receptor beta chains below was sequenced from the same sample in a study of blood T cell repertoires in COVID-19. Sequencing used immunoSEQ multiplex PCR; TCRdb keeps in-frame clones, though not all of them. This sample carries 310,000 or so clones, about nine tenths of them seen once, and the ten largest clones take roughly 1.1%. Sequenced: PBMCs or T cells enriched from blood (not recorded which). The receptors stem from a woman aged 25 to 45 who had recovered from COVID-19.

The chain uses TRBV19 and TRBJ1-2; 10 bases align to TRBD1. CDR3 size: 14 residues. J was trimmed by 6 bases and V by 3 bases; bases with no gene match: 4. CDR1 and CDR2 (germline): LNHDA, SQIVND (reference sequence). The CDR3 here is CASSMPGTGDGYTF. The CDR3 coding sequence is TGTGCCAGTAGTATGCCCGGGACAGGGGATGGCTACACCTTC.

The V and J genes are TRBV5-4 and TRBJ2-5, with a tentative D call TRBD2 (6 bases). Per the germline V gene, CDR1 is SGHNT and CDR2 is YYREEE (reference sequence). This CDR3 spans 12 amino acids. Between the trimmed V and J ends, which lost 7 bases and 5 bases, there was a span of 12 bases. The CDR3 sequence: CASWRDRETQYF. For the CDR3, the DNA is TGTGCCAGCTGGAGGGACCGGGAGACCCAGTACTTC.

This chain connects TRBV6-6 to TRBJ2-1; 11 bases match TRBD2. The CDR3 is 14 amino acids. The germline CDR1 and CDR2 sequences are MNHNY and SVGAGI (reference sequence). J gave up 6 bases and V 8 bases, and 6 bases lay outside the gene matches. CDR3 region: CASLAGGPPNEQFF. The CDR3 bases are TGTGCCAGCTTAGCGGGAGGGCCACCCAATGAGCAGTTCTTC.

The chain is built from TRBV5-4 and TRBJ2-3; TRBD2 aligns across 8 bases. The CDR3 length is 14 residues. The germline CDR1 and CDR2 sequences are SGHNT and YYREEE (reference sequence). V trimming: 4 bases; J trimming: 3 bases; junction bases outside the gene matches: 4. Written as DNA, the CDR3 is TGTGCCAGCAGCCCAAGACTAGCGACAGATACGCAGTATTTT. This sequence encodes CASSPRLATDTQYF. The variable domain in full, with the rest retrieved from reference TRBV5-4 and TRBJ2-3, is ETGVTQSPTHLIKTRGQQVTLRCSSQSGHNTVSWYQQALGQGPQFIFQYYREEENGRGNFPPRFSGLQFPNYSSELNVNALELDDSALYLCASSPRLATDTQYFGPGTRLTVL.

This clone showed up just a few times. This chain connects TRBV6-4 to TRBJ2-1; unclear D gene. Per the germline V gene, CDR1 is MRHNA and CDR2 is SNTAGT. The V gene lost 6 bases and the J gene lost 8 bases, with 8 bases spanning the gap. The CDR3 totals 11 residues. The CDR3 coding sequence is TGTGCCAGCAGCCCCCTTTATGAGCAGTTCTTC. This sequence encodes CASSPLYEQFF.

The chain joins TRBV5-1 to TRBJ2-7; D is possibly TRBD1 (5 bases). Germline V gives CDR1 SGHRS, CDR2 YFSETQ. Deletions cut 0 bases from V and 3 bases from J, with 10 bases between. This CDR3 spans 14 amino acids. Written as DNA, the CDR3 is TGCGCCAGCAGCTTGGCCGCAGGGAACTACGAGCAGTACTTC. Amino acid sequence: CASSLAAGNYEQYF.

The CDR3 DNA reads as TGTGCCAGCAGCCCAGACAACTACGAGCAGTACTTC. This sequence encodes CASSPDNYEQYF. The V and J genes are TRBV7-9 and TRBJ2-7; D uncertain. The CDR3 is 12 residues long. V lost 5 bases and J lost 3, with 8 bases in between. Germline lookup yields CDR1 SEHNR and CDR2 FQNEAQ (reference sequence).

CDR3 in amino acids: CSAERTGELFF. The CDR3 region has the DNA TGCAGTGCTGAGAGGACCGGGGAGCTGTTTTTT. V and J are TRBV20-1 and TRBJ2-2; D ambiguous. Germline assignment: CDR1 DFQATT and CDR2 SNEGSKA (reference sequence). V was pared by 5 bases and J by 5 bases, with 6 bases between. The CDR3 loop spans 11 amino acids.

CDR3 sequence: CASSPRDSKGYTEAFF. Written as DNA, the CDR3 is TGTGCCAGCTCACCACGGGACAGCAAGGGGTACACTGAAGCTTTCTTT. The rearrangement joins TRBV18 to TRBJ1-1; 7 bases are a match to TRBD1. The CDR3 runs to 16 residues. With V trimmed by 1 base and J by 3 bases, 8 bases remained unmatched. Germline assignment: CDR1 KGHSH and CDR2 LQKENI.

This chain connects TRBV4-1 to TRBJ1-1, with TRBD1 identical over 7 bases. The CDR3 covers 15 residues. CDR1 MGHRA and CDR2 YSYEKL come from the germline V gene. V shed 2 bases, J shed 5 bases, and the junction held 8 bases outside the gene matches. DNA of the CDR3: TGCGCCAGCAGCCAACAAGGACAGGTTGTGACTGAAGCTTTCTTT. Translated: CASSQQGQVVTEAFF.

This chain links TRBV14 with TRBJ1-1; TRBD1 agrees at 7 bases. The CDR3 length is 17 residues. Germline V gene data show CDR1 as SGHDN and CDR2 as FVKESK. V shed 2 bases and J 0 bases; nucleotides not matched to a gene: 9. The CDR3, as DNA: TGTGCCAGCAGCCAACACAGGGGTGGGAGGATGAACACTGAAGCTTTCTTT. It codes for CASSQHRGGRMNTEAFF.

The chain joins TRBV20-1 to TRBJ2-3, with a weak D call TRBD2 (6 bases). The CDR3 totals 12 residues. Germline V gene data show CDR1 as DFQATT and CDR2 as SNEGSKA (reference sequence). V gave up 3 bases and J gave up 4 bases, with 8 bases separating them. The CDR3 region is CSASWEADTQYF. The CDR3 bases are TGCAGTGCTAGTTGGGAGGCAGATACGCAGTATTTT.

V is TRBV5-4 and J is TRBJ1-2; D call uncertain. CDR3 length equals 15 residues. The V end was cut by 3 bases, the J end by 5 bases, with 17 bases between. The germline CDR1 and CDR2 sequences are SGHNT and YYREEE (reference sequence). The CDR3 protein is CASSSRARAEYGYTF. The CDR3 DNA reads as TGTGCCAGCAGCTCCCGTGCCCGCGCGGAGTATGGCTACACCTTC. The complete variable domain, with remaining parts taken from reference TRBV5-4 and TRBJ1-2, reads ETGVTQSPTHLIKTRGQQVTLRCSSQSGHNTVSWYQQALGQGPQFIFQYYREEENGRGNFPPRFSGLQFPNYSSELNVNALELDDSALYLCASSSRARAEYGYTFGSGTRLTVV.

The chain couples TRBV10-2 to TRBJ1-1, with D possibly being TRBD1 (6 bases). V was clipped by 6 bases and J by 1 base, with 15 bases between them. Germline assignment: CDR1 WSHSY and CDR2 SAAADI. The CDR3 covers 15 residues. CDR3 coding DNA: TGCGCCAGCAGCCGATCCCGGACAGAGAACACTGAAGCTTTCTTT. Its protein product is CASSRSRTENTEAFF.

The V and J genes are TRBV3-1 (or the pseudogene TRBV3-2) and TRBJ1-4, with D perhaps matching TRBD1 (6 bases). The length of the CDR3 is 14 residues. Trimming shortened V by 2 bases and J by 8 bases, and 12 bases separated the two germline ends. Per the germline V gene, CDR1 is LGHDT and CDR2 is YNNKEL (reference sequence). CDR3 in DNA: TGTGCCAGCAGCCAACGTCTTCAGGGGGAAAAACTGTTTTTT. Amino acids: CASSQRLQGEKLFF.

V gene TRBV6-1 combines with J gene TRBJ1-1; D not certain. V was shortened by 5 bases and J by 1 base, with 5 bases between the two germline ends. Germline-derived CDR1 and CDR2 are MNHNS and SASEGT. The CDR3 is 12 amino acids. The CDR3 spells CASSTGNTEAFF. Written as DNA, the CDR3 is TGTGCCAGCAGTACGGGGAACACTGAAGCTTTCTTT.

The rearrangement joins TRBV2 to TRBJ1-5; a possible D gene is TRBD1 (6 bases). Trimming removed 7 bases at V and 3 bases at J, with 10 bases between. The CDR3 is 13 amino acids. CDR1 and CDR2 (germline): SNHLY, FYNNEI. The DNA of the CDR3 is TGTGCCAGCAACGACAGGATCAATCAGCCCCAGCATTTT. Translating gives CASNDRINQPQHF. The variable domain in full, with the rest retrieved from reference TRBV2 and TRBJ1-5, is EPEVTQTPSHQVTQMGQEVILRCVPISNHLYFYWYRQILGQKVEFLVSFYNNEISEKSEIFDDQFSVERPDGSNFTLKIRSTKLEDSAMYFCASNDRINQPQHFGDGTRLSIL.

The chain joins TRBV28 to TRBJ2-3, with D possibly TRBD1 on 5 matching bases. Germline CDR1 reads MDHEN; CDR2 reads SYDVKM. V was cut by 3 bases and J by 1 base, with 14 bases left in between. This CDR3 is 16 amino acids long. CDR3 sequence reads: CASSFSLVGGTDTQYF. The CDR3, as DNA: TGTGCCAGCAGTTTCAGTCTTGTAGGGGGCACAGATACGCAGTATTTT.

The rearrangement links TRBV6-6 to TRBJ1-5; D is perhaps TRBD1 (6 bases). V lost 6 bases and J lost 5, with 17 bases in between. The V gene's germline CDR1 is MNHNY and CDR2 SVGAGI (reference sequence). The CDR3 runs to 15 residues. Here the CDR3 DNA reads TGTGCCAGCAGCGCCGGGGGGACACCATATCAGCCCCAGCATTTT. The encoded protein is CASSAGGTPYQPQHF.

The CDR3 nucleotides read TGTGCCAGCAATACAGGGGGCGACGAGCAGTACTTC. Translated, it gives CASNTGGDEQYF. The chain employs TRBV3-1 (or the pseudogene TRBV3-2) and TRBJ2-7; TRBD1 agrees at 9 bases. The CDR3 spans 12 residues. With V trimmed by 7 bases and J by 5 bases, 3 bases remained unmatched. Germline V gene lookup returns CDR1 LGHDT and CDR2 YNNKEL (reference sequence).

The J gene is TRBJ1-2, the V gene TRBV7-6, with D tentatively TRBD1 (5 bases). V was cut by 5 bases and J by 4 bases, with 14 bases left in between. CDR1 is SGHVS and CDR2 is FNYEAQ in the germline V gene. The CDR3 sequence is 14 residues long. The CDR3 protein is CASSPLTGFYGYTF. The CDR3 DNA sequence: TGTGCCAGCAGCCCTCTCACAGGCTTCTATGGCTACACCTTC.

The V gene is TRBV28, the J gene TRBJ1-5; 8 bases match TRBD1. The CDR3 has 16 residues. The V and J ends lost 3 bases and 2 bases, in that order; junction bases with no gene match: 6. The germline V gene has CDR1 MDHEN and CDR2 SYDVKM. CDR3 sequence: CASSLWVDRGNQPQHF. The CDR3 DNA follows: TGTGCCAGCAGTTTGTGGGTGGACAGGGGCAATCAGCCCCAGCATTTT. Full variable domain (missing parts from reference TRBV28 and TRBJ1-5): DVKVTQSSRYLVKRTGEKVFLECVQDMDHENMFWYRQDPGLGLRLIYFSYDVKMKEKGDIPEGYSVSREKKERFSLILESASTNQTSMYLCASSLWVDRGNQPQHFGDGTRLSIL.

This sequence joins TRBV10-2 and TRBJ2-3; D ambiguous. Trimming stripped 2 bases from V and 1 base from J, with 4 bases between. Germline values: CDR1 WSHSY, CDR2 SAAADI. The CDR3 is 13 amino acids. As DNA, the CDR3 is TGCGCCAGCAGTGAGACTGGCACAGATACGCAGTATTTT. Protein: CASSETGTDTQYF.

This clone was detected only a few times. This chain uses TRBV5-6 with TRBJ2-7, with 8 bases that match TRBD2. The CDR3 has 16 residues. Per germline, CDR1 SGHDT and CDR2 YYEEEE. V shed 4 bases, J shed 0 bases, and the junction held 9 bases outside the gene matches. CDR3 sequence reads: CASSPISGTHSYEQYF. Here the CDR3 DNA reads TGTGCCAGCAGCCCCATTAGCGGGACCCACTCCTACGAGCAGTACTTC.

V is TRBV27 and J is TRBJ2-7, with TRBD2 matching 10 bases. Trimming took 8 bases from V and 1 from J; bases not matched to a gene: 5. Germline CDR1 reads MNHEY; CDR2 reads SMNVEV (reference sequence). This CDR3 region has 14 residues. The CDR3 sequence: CASGGTSDSYEQYF. DNA for the CDR3: TGTGCCAGCGGAGGGACTAGCGATTCCTACGAGCAGTACTTC.